At least ten counts were recorded for the clone carrying this TCR beta chain. Antigen: not known. After removal of 5 bases from V and 6 bases from J, the junction contained 10 bases not matched to a gene. The V gene's germline CDR1 is SGHAT and CDR2 FQNNGV. The CDR3 loop spans 16 amino acids. This entry is derived from a study of CD8 T cells in ankylosing spondylitis. Points from the study as a whole: The authors found the disease-linked clones to be CD8+ and relatively rare in peripheral blood. According to the report, clones linked to the disease were significantly enriched in matched synovial fluid samples taken from ankylosing spondylitis patients.

Quantitative 5'-RACE with molecular barcodes generated TCR beta libraries. TCRdb reprocessed the 5' RACE reads via MiXCR and lists one record per CDR3 protein. The table records 150,000 to 200,000 distinct CDR3 sequences, 15% to 20% of them present only once. The sequence derives from a male donor aged 10-30 years with ankylosing spondylitis or in good health (not recorded which). The V call is TRBV11-2, the J call TRBJ2-1; 10 bases match TRBD1. Sequencing was performed on blood, either unsorted or a sorted T cell fraction (not recorded which). This CDR3 reads CASSRFGTGVSNEQFF. The CDR3 DNA reads as TGTGCCAGCAGCCGTTTTGGGACAGGGGTCAGCAATGAGCAGTTCTTC.